A selection of T cell receptor beta chains follows, all from one sample in a study of CD8 T cells in ankylosing spondylitis. TCRdb used MiXCR to reprocess the 5' RACE reads, holding one entry per CDR3 protein. The repertoire holds some 290,000 distinct CDR3 sequences, with around 19% as singletons. Sequencing was carried out using blood, either unsorted or a sorted T cell fraction (not recorded which). The receptor source for this set is a male donor with ankylosing spondylitis or in good health (not recorded which). Each CDR3 is given with its conserved first and last residue. A D gene is named only where the DNA matches it firmly. A clone size is listed for some rows: how often the clone was seen (once, few, many), or a class if it is expanded.

CASSVKGTTEAFF	TGTGCCAGCAGCGTAAAGGGAACAACTGAAGCTTTCTTT	-	few	TRBV9	TRBJ1-1
CASSQGTSGSRDTQYF	TGCGCCAGCAGCCAAGGGACTAGCGGGAGTCGAGATACGCAGTATTTT	TRBD2	-	TRBV4-1	TRBJ2-3
CATSDSNRVGTNTEAFF	TGTGCCACCAGTGATTCAAACAGGGTGGGTACGAACACTGAAGCTTTCTTT	-	few	TRBV24-1	TRBJ1-1
CASSFGKYGYTF	TGTGCCAGCAGTTTCGGGAAGTATGGCTACACCTTC	-	-	TRBV28	TRBJ1-2
CASRAPSGGSDTQYF	TGTGCCAGCAGGGCCCCTAGCGGGGGTTCAGATACGCAGTATTTT	TRBD2	-	TRBV27	TRBJ2-3
CASREGSNEQFF	TGTGCCAGCAGAGAAGGTAGTAATGAGCAGTTCTTC	-	-	TRBV2	TRBJ2-1
CASSSPPAGYTF	TGTGCCAGCAGTTCTCCACCCGCTGGCTACACCTTC	-	-	TRBV6-2/TRBV6-3	TRBJ1-2
CSAPRKGAAYNEQFF	TGCAGTGCACCTAGGAAGGGGGCGGCCTACAATGAGCAGTTCTTC	TRBD1	few	TRBV20-1	TRBJ2-1
CASSGRAPDTDTQYF	TGTGCCAGCAGCGGTAGGGCCCCGGACACAGATACGCAGTATTTT	-	many	TRBV12-3/TRBV12-4	TRBJ2-3
CASSPRVGRHNEQFF	TGCGCCAGCAGCCCCAGGGTAGGGCGGCACAATGAGCAGTTCTTC	-	few	TRBV5-1	TRBJ2-1
CASSLVAGNYNEQFF	TGCGCCAGCAGCTTGGTCGCGGGGAACTACAATGAGCAGTTCTTC	-	-	TRBV5-1	TRBJ2-1
CASGLVGTGPTNEKLFF	TGTGCTAGTGGTTTGGTGGGGACAGGTCCAACTAATGAAAAACTGTTTTTT	TRBD1	-	TRBV12-5	TRBJ1-4
CASSLGGLSTDTQYF	TGTGCCAGCAGTTTAGGCGGGTTAAGCACAGATACGCAGTATTTT	-	few	TRBV12-3/TRBV12-4	TRBJ2-3
CSARVQGTNEKLFF	TGCAGTGCTAGAGTACAGGGAACTAATGAAAAACTGTTTTTT	-	-	TRBV20-1	TRBJ1-4
CATSRVTGSSYNSPLHF	TGTGCCACCAGCAGAGTAACAGGGAGCTCCTATAATTCACCCCTCCACTTT	-	few	TRBV15	TRBJ1-6
CSARDLYSYDTEAFF	TGCAGTGCTAGAGATCTATACAGCTATGACACTGAAGCTTTCTTT	-	few	TRBV20-1	TRBJ1-1
CASSLIAADTQYF	TGTGCCAGCAGCTTAATAGCGGCAGATACGCAGTATTTT	-	-	TRBV7-3	TRBJ2-3
CASSPHRNTGELFF	TGTGCCAGCAGTCCGCACAGGAACACCGGGGAGCTGTTTTTT	-	many	TRBV12-3/TRBV12-4	TRBJ2-2
CASSLGLAGLIRQFF	TGTGCCAGCAGTTTAGGACTAGCGGGACTTATTCGGCAGTTCTTC	TRBD2	-	TRBV12-3/TRBV12-4	TRBJ2-1
CASSKGLAGVETQYF	TGTGCCAGCAGCAAGGGACTAGCGGGGGTAGAGACCCAGTACTTC	TRBD2	few	TRBV12-3/TRBV12-4	TRBJ2-5
CASNLVGGTGAFF	TGTGCCAGCAACTTAGTTGGGGGGACGGGAGCTTTCTTT	-	few	TRBV7-2	TRBJ1-1
CATSRDNPHAGNTDTQYF	TGTGCCACCAGCAGAGATAACCCGCATGCGGGGAACACAGATACGCAGTATTTT	-	few	TRBV15	TRBJ2-3
CASSQVRQGNGYTF	TGTGCCAGCAGTCAAGTCAGACAGGGGAATGGCTACACCTTC	TRBD1	-	TRBV28	TRBJ1-2
CSAPRLDRGTEQFF	TGCAGTGCACCCCGACTCGACAGGGGGACTGAGCAGTTCTTC	TRBD1	-	TRBV20-1	TRBJ2-1
CASSLMKSTDTQYF	TGTGCCAGCAGCTTAATGAAGAGCACAGATACGCAGTATTTT	-	-	TRBV7-3	TRBJ2-3
CASSLQGWGEQFF	TGTGCCAGCAGTCTACAGGGGTGGGGTGAGCAGTTCTTC	TRBD1	-	TRBV12-3/TRBV12-4	TRBJ2-1
CASSQTGTEKETQYF	TGTGCCAGCAGCCAAACGGGGACAGAAAAGGAGACCCAGTACTTC	TRBD1	few	TRBV12-3/TRBV12-4	TRBJ2-5
CASSQGIDQPQHF	TGCGCCAGCAGCCAAGGGATAGATCAGCCCCAGCATTTT	-	few	TRBV4-1	TRBJ1-5
CASSLSPSGDHANTGELFF	TGTGCCAGCAGCTTATCCCCTAGCGGGGACCACGCGAACACCGGGGAGCTGTTTTTT	TRBD2	few	TRBV7-3	TRBJ2-2